This T cell receptor beta chain is from a study of cytomegalovirus exposure and HLA in healthy donors. About the study: In a previous analysis, 95 million to 130 million unique TCR beta sequences were found from roughly 200 million T cells. Broader study findings: For most subjects, TCR beta sequences were reported to predict HLA-A and HLA-B alleles with accuracy.

Losses at the gene ends were 3 bases for V and 0 bases for J; bases not matched to a gene: 6. Germline CDR1 reads SGHRS; CDR2 reads YFSETQ. CDR3 length equals 15 residues. As to this clone: Antigen unknown.

This PCR relied on a set of 60 Vbeta primers and 13 Jbeta primers. Profiling relied on immunoSEQ multiplex PCR, and the TCRdb table lists in-frame clones only, not all of them. The table has approximately 200,000 clones, roughly four fifths seen once. This chain links TRBV5-1 with TRBJ2-7, with 7 bases that match TRBD1. The source is a man aged 25-45 years in good health and CMV-seronegative. Source material: PBMCs. DNA of the CDR3: TGCGCCAGCAGCTGGTCGGGACAGTTCTCCTACGAGCAGTACTTC. This codes for CASSWSGQFSYEQYF.